These T cell receptor beta chains were read from a single sample in a study of technical replicates of blood from a few donors. Profiled with immunoSEQ multiplex PCR; TCRdb holds only in-frame clones, not every one. Of about 56,000 clones in the sample, around 96% are singletons; the top ten hold 3% to 3.5%. Material for sequencing was PBMCs. These receptors came from a human donor in good health. Some clones in this sample may be carry-over from other donors' samples. Each CDR3 is given with its conserved first and last residue. A D gene is named only where the DNA matches it firmly. Not every row has a clone size; where given, it reads once, few, many or a size class.

TRBV7-2	TRBJ2-3	TRBD2	.	CASSPTSGRQYF	TGTGCCAGCAGCCCCACTAGCGGGAGACAGTATTTT
TRBV19	TRBJ1-2	.	.	CASSPRIAGLDYGYTF	TGTGCCAGTAGCCCCCGCATTGCAGGGTTAGACTATGGCTACACCTTC
TRBV29-1	TRBJ2-1	.	.	CSAASATSYNEQFF	TGCAGCGCCGCTAGTGCGACCTCCTACAATGAGCAGTTCTTC
TRBV7-7	TRBJ2-2	.	.	CASSSTGKYGELFF	TGTGCCAGCAGCTCGACAGGAAAGTACGGAGAGCTGTTTTTT
TRBV5-1	TRBJ2-2	TRBD1	.	CASSPRTGWSTGELFF	TGCGCCAGCAGCCCAAGGACAGGTTGGTCCACCGGGGAGCTGTTTTTT
TRBV25-1	TRBJ1-2	TRBD1	.	CASRTDRANYGYTF	TGTGCCAGCAGGACGGACAGGGCAAACTATGGCTACACCTTC
TRBV7-2	TRBJ1-4	TRBD1	.	CASSPDRGGEKLFF	TGTGCCAGCAGCCCGGACAGGGGAGGTGAAAAACTGTTTTTT
TRBV9	TRBJ2-5	.	.	CASSDYGTGTQYF	TGTGCCAGCAGTGATTACGGGACTGGGACCCAGTACTTC
TRBV20-1	TRBJ2-7	.	.	CSAHPGDEQYF	TGCAGTGCCCACCCGGGAGACGAGCAGTACTTC
TRBV7-2	TRBJ2-7	TRBD2	.	CASSLARLAGGSYEQYF	TGTGCCAGCAGCTTAGCGCGACTAGCGGGGGGATCCTACGAGCAGTACTTC
TRBV19	TRBJ1-5	.	.	CASCMGWGDGNQPQHF	TGTGCCAGTTGCATGGGTTGGGGGGACGGCAATCAGCCCCAGCATTTT
TRBV4-2	TRBJ1-4	.	.	CASSQGQSNEKLFF	TGTGCCAGCAGCCAAGGGCAGTCTAATGAAAAACTGTTTTTT
TRBV15	TRBJ1-2	TRBD1	.	CATSTPDRSFYGYTF	TGTGCCACCAGCACCCCGGACAGGTCCTTCTATGGCTACACCTTC
TRBV4-1	TRBJ1-5	TRBD1	.	CASSQPTSRDRGNQPQHF	TGCGCCAGCAGCCAACCGACCTCCCGGGACAGGGGCAATCAGCCCCAGCATTTT
TRBV12-5	TRBJ2-5	TRBD2	.	CASGSATSSETQYF	TGTGCTAGTGGTTCCGCGACTAGCTCGGAGACCCAGTACTTC
TRBV4-2	TRBJ2-7	TRBD2	once	CASSWNIGDYREQYF	TGTGCCAGCAGTTGGAACATTGGGGACTACCGCGAGCAGTACTTC
TRBV4-3	TRBJ1-5	.	once	CASSQDVGGGQPQHF	TGCGCCAGCAGCCAAGATGTTGGGGGCGGTCAGCCCCAGCATTTT
TRBV5-6	TRBJ2-7	TRBD2	.	CASSYGTSGPYAQYF	TGTGCCAGCAGCTACGGGACTAGCGGACCCTACGCGCAGTACTTC
TRBV5-4	TRBJ1-3	TRBD1	.	CASSTGVFGNTIYF	TGTGCCAGCAGCACAGGGGTATTTGGAAACACCATATATTTT
TRBV7-9	TRBJ1-3	.	.	CASILWASSGNTIYF	TGTGCCAGCATCCTTTGGGCGTCCTCTGGAAACACCATATATTTT
TRBV7-2	TRBJ1-2	.	.	CASSLSGPGTSGYGYTF	TGTGCCAGCAGCTTATCAGGACCCGGGACATCGGGGTATGGCTACACCTTC
TRBV20-1	TRBJ2-1	.	.	CSARLYGEQFF	TGCAGTGCTAGACTATACGGGGAGCAGTTCTTC
TRBV11-2	TRBJ1-2	.	.	CASSFADSNYGYTF	TGTGCCAGCAGCTTCGCGGACAGTAACTATGGCTACACCTTC
TRBV6-5	TRBJ2-2	.	.	CASSLVRGNTGELFF	TGTGCCAGCAGTTTAGTTCGTGGGAACACCGGGGAGCTGTTTTTT
TRBV9	TRBJ2-1	TRBD1	once	CASSPGGASYNEQFF	TGTGCCAGCAGCCCAGGGGGCGCGTCCTACAATGAGCAGTTCTTC
TRBV7-9	TRBJ1-1	TRBD1	.	CASSGWTGMNTEAFF	TGTGCCAGCAGCGGCTGGACAGGCATGAACACTGAAGCTTTCTTT
TRBV27	TRBJ1-2	.	.	CASSFSASVRYTF	TGTGCCAGCAGTTTCTCCGCTTCGGTACGCTACACCTTC
TRBV5-8	TRBJ2-7	.	.	CASSTDGAGAYYEQYF	TGTGCCAGCAGCACGGATGGGGCGGGGGCCTACTACGAGCAGTACTTC
TRBV18	TRBJ2-5	.	.	CASSPPSAGQGSRETQYF	TGTGCCAGCTCACCACCGTCCGCGGGTCAGGGGTCACGAGAGACCCAGTACTTC
TRBV19	TRBJ1-2	.	.	CASTEKPPGDGYTF	TGTGCCAGTACCGAGAAACCTCCAGGGGATGGCTACACCTTC
TRBV5-1	TRBJ2-5	.	.	CASSFGGLETQYF	TGCGCCAGCAGCTTCGGGGGGCTGGAGACCCAGTACTTC
TRBV6-5	TRBJ2-4	TRBD2	.	CASSSSGALAKNIQYF	TGTGCCAGCAGTTCCAGCGGGGCCCTCGCCAAAAACATTCAGTACTTC
TRBV10-3	TRBJ1-1	.	.	CATGDSYTEAFF	TGTGCCACCGGAGACAGTTACACTGAAGCTTTCTTT
TRBV5-4	TRBJ1-2	.	.	CASSPKGANYGYTF	TGTGCCAGCAGCCCCAAGGGGGCTAACTATGGCTACACCTTC
TRBV5-6	TRBJ2-7	.	.	CASSLRGWGPYEQYF	TGTGCCAGCAGCTTGAGAGGCTGGGGGCCCTACGAGCAGTACTTC
TRBV19	TRBJ2-1	.	.	CASRAGASNEQFF	TGTGCCAGTAGAGCAGGGGCCTCGAATGAGCAGTTCTTC
TRBV19	TRBJ1-2	.	.	CASSWGTTHGYTF	TGTGCCAGTAGCTGGGGGACAACGCATGGCTACACCTTC
TRBV15	TRBJ1-1	.	.	CATSGRTLDEAFF	TGTGCCACCAGCGGCCGGACTTTGGATGAAGCTTTCTTT
TRBV18	TRBJ1-2	.	.	CASSPLDRPISYTF	TGTGCCAGCTCACCACTTGACAGGCCTATTAGCTACACCTTC
TRBV27	TRBJ1-1	TRBD1	.	CASAYRGTETEAFF	TGTGCCAGCGCTTACAGGGGGACAGAGACTGAAGCTTTCTTT
TRBV12-5	TRBJ1-5	.	.	CASGLARGFLHF	TGTGCTAGTGGTTTGGCGAGAGGGTTCTTGCATTTT
TRBV5-1	TRBJ2-7	.	.	CASSSTGSYEQYF	TGCGCCAGCAGCTCGACTGGATCCTACGAGCAGTACTTC
TRBV6-1	TRBJ2-7	TRBD2	.	CASSGGTSGNYEQYF	TGTGCCAGCAGTGGGGGGACTAGCGGGAACTACGAGCAGTACTTC
TRBV27	TRBJ1-1	.	.	CASSLEGGTEAFF	TGTGCCAGCAGTTTAGAGGGAGGCACTGAAGCTTTCTTT
TRBV15	TRBJ2-3	.	.	CATSRDWRSSTDTQYF	TGTGCCACCAGCAGAGATTGGCGGAGTAGCACAGATACGCAGTATTTT